Given below is one T cell receptor beta chain in context. From germline, CDR1 is LNHDA and CDR2 SQIVND (reference sequence). The CDR3 is 15 amino acids. Trimming took 5 bases from V and 7 from J, leaving 20 bases between them. The sample comes from a study of control samples from healthy donors and cancer patients. TCRdb's table, derived via immunoSEQ multiplex PCR, lists solely in-frame clones and lacks some. The sample shows approximately 170,000 clones, around 94% of them seen only once. This sequence joins TRBV19 and TRBJ1-1, with a possible D match to TRBD1 (6 bases). The sample comprised blood. This receptor was taken from a young man in good health. CDR3 loop: CASSSREGGVVEAFF. The CDR3 bases are TGTGCCAGTAGTTCCCGTGAAGGGGGAGTGGTTGAAGCTTTCTTT.